This TCR beta chain was sequenced in a study of blood T cells in healthy people across ages. Overall study results and limits: Unsorted PBMCs ruled out conclusive naive versus antigen-experienced comparison.

This clonotype was seen once. Its antigen is undetermined. A second PCR, run for about 7 to 11 cycles, used a sample-barcoded 5' primer plus a J-beta primer mix. TCRdb passed the 5' RACE reads through MiXCR, listing each CDR3 protein once. Of 1.2 million to 1.5 million distinct CDR3 sequences in the sample, approximately 40% were seen once. Germline CDR1 and CDR2: DFQATT and SNEGSKA (reference sequence). This CDR3 region has 16 residues. V shed 0 bases and J 2 bases; nucleotides not matched to a gene: 5. The genes are TRBV20-1 and TRBJ2-1; 9 positions agree with TRBD2. This TCR derives from a woman between 18 and 30 years old in good health. Specimen: blood. CDR3 DNA: TGCAGTGCTAGAGAAGGGGCTAGCGGGACCTACAATGAGCAGTTCTTC. This gives the protein CSAREGASGTYNEQFF.